The source of this T cell receptor (beta chain) is a study of T-cell reconstitution after alpha-beta-depleted transplantation in children. Researchers prepared the TCRbeta library using unique molecular identifiers, the study reports. TCRdb analysed the PCR reads with MiXCR anew, one entry per CDR3 protein. The data show a few hundred thousand distinct CDR3 sequences, with roughly 22% seen just once and approximately 3.9% held by the top ten. Sequenced material: PBMCs from the stem cell graft donor, taken from the stem cell graft. This TCR derives from a human donor who donated a stem cell graft to a child with acute myeloid leukemia.

The CDR3 sequence is CSATSGPNTGELFF. CDR3 nucleotide sequence: TGCAGTGCCACTAGCGGGCCGAACACCGGGGAGCTGTTTTTT. The chain couples TRBV20-1 to TRBJ2-2; 9 bases align to TRBD2. Germline V gives CDR1 DFQATT, CDR2 SNEGSKA (reference sequence). V lost 6 bases, J lost 0 bases, and 2 bases stayed unmatched. This CDR3 is built from 14 residues.